This T cell receptor beta chain was found in a study of OX40 agonist ivuxolimab in advanced cancers. Unmatched junction bases numbered 2, after V lost 1 base and J lost 1 base. The CDR3 totals 14 residues. CDR1 and CDR2 from the germline V gene are GTSNPN and SVGIG (reference sequence). Produced via immunoSEQ multiplex PCR; TCRdb's table is partial and in-frame only. The data contain about 82,000 clones, around nine tenths of them singletons. This receptor was obtained from an adult with an advanced solid tumor such as melanoma, head and neck, liver or kidney cancer. This specimen was CD4+ or CD8+ T cells sorted from blood, taken in a trial of the OX40 agonist ivuxolimab. The V and J genes are TRBV30 and TRBJ2-5, with 8 bases matching TRBD2. The chain's CDR3 is CAWSDGLAQETQYF. CDR3 sequence (DNA): TGTGCCTGGAGTGATGGACTAGCCCAAGAGACCCAGTACTTC.